The sequence of this TCR beta chain was determined in a study of CD8 T cells in ankylosing spondylitis. General observations from the study: Seemingly characteristic of ankylosing spondylitis blood was a TCR beta motif consisting of roughly 8 highly homologous variants. Disease-linked clones bore a CD8+ phenotype and were relatively rare in peripheral blood.

V lost 3 bases to trimming and J lost 4 bases, with 9 bases between them. The germline gives CDR1 DFQATT, CDR2 SNEGSKA (reference sequence). This CDR3 is built from 12 residues. Turning to this clonotype: Its antigen is still unknown.

For TCR beta, libraries came from quantitative 5'-RACE with molecular barcodes. TCRdb re-called the 5' RACE reads with MiXCR, one entry per CDR3 protein. Among a few hundred thousand distinct CDR3 sequences listed, less than 25% were seen once. This TCR derives from a female donor with ankylosing spondylitis or in good health (not recorded which). The specimen was blood, either unsorted or a sorted T cell fraction (not recorded which). The rearrangement joins TRBV20-1 to TRBJ2-5; D is ambiguous. The CDR3 nucleotides are TGCAGTGCTAGTAGGGAAATAGAGACCCAGTACTTC. Encoded protein: CSASREIETQYF.